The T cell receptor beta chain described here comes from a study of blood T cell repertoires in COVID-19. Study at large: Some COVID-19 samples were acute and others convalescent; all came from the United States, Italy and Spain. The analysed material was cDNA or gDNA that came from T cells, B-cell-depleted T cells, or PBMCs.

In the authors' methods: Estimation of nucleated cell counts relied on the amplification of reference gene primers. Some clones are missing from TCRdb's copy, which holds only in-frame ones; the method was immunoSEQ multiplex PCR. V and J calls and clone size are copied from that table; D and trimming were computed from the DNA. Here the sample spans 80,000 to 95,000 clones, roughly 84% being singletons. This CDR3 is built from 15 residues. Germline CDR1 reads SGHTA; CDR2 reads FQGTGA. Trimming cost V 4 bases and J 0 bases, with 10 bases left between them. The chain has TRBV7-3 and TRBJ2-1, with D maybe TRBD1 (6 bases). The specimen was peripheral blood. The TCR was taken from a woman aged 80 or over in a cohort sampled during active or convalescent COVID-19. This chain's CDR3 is CASSSNRVSYNEQFF. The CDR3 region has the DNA TGTGCCAGCAGCTCCAACAGGGTCTCCTACAATGAGCAGTTCTTC.